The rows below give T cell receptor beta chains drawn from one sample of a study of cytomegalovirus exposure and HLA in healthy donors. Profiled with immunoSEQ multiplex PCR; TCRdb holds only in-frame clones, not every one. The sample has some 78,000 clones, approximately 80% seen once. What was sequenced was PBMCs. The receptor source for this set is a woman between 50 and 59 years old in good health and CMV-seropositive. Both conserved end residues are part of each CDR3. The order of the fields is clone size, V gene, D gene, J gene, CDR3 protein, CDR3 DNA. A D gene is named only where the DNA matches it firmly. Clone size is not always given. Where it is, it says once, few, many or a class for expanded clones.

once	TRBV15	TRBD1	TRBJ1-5	CATSSGQGGQPQHF	TGTGCCACCAGCTCGGGACAGGGGGGACAGCCCCAGCATTTT
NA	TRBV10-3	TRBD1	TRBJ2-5	CAINPGQGETQYF	TGTGCCATCAACCCGGGACAGGGGGAGACCCAGTACTTC
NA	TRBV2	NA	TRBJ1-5	CASSEALTTYQPQHF	TGTGCCAGCAGTGAAGCGCTAACCACCTATCAGCCCCAGCATTTT
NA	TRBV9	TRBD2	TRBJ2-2	CASSEGLAGGPGTGELFF	TGTGCCAGCAGCGAGGGACTAGCGGGAGGGCCGGGCACCGGGGAGCTGTTTTTT
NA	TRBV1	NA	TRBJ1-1	CTSSPPGGTEAFF	TGCACCAGCAGCCCGCCAGGGGGCACTGAAGCTTTCTTT
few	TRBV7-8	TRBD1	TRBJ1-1	CASSLWAGGSTEAFF	TGTGCCAGCAGCTTATGGGCAGGGGGATCCACTGAAGCTTTCTTT
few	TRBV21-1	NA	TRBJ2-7	CASSKDRNQDTPEQYF	TGTGCCAGCAGCAAGGACAGGAACCAGGACACCCCGGAGCAGTACTTC
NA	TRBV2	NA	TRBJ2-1	CASSDRFTPTSNEQFF	TGTGCCAGCAGTGATCGTTTTACACCCACATCCAATGAGCAGTTCTTC
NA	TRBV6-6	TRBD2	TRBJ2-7	CASSYSEAGGRGEQYF	TGTGCCAGCAGTTACTCTGAAGCGGGGGGGCGAGGCGAGCAGTACTTC
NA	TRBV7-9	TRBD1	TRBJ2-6	CASSPTVGQGAGANVLTF	TGTGCCAGCAGCCCCACCGTCGGACAGGGGGCTGGGGCCAACGTCCTGACTTTC
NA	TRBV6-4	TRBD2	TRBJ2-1	CASSALGGGYNEQFF	TGTGCCAGCAGTGCTTTGGGCGGGGGATACAATGAGCAGTTCTTC
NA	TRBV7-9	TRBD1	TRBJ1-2	CASSPEEGARVYGYTF	TGTGCCAGCAGCCCGGAGGAGGGGGCGCGGGTCTATGGCTACACCTTC
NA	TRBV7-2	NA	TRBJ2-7	CASSLVGGGTYQQYF	TGTGCCAGCAGCTTAGTAGGCGGGGGCACCTACCAGCAGTACTTC
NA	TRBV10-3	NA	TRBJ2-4	CAIGGVSKNIQYF	TGTGCCATCGGTGGCGTTTCCAAAAACATTCAGTACTTC
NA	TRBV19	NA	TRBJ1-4	CASSRSPNEKLFF	TGTGCCAGTAGCCGGTCCCCTAATGAAAAACTGTTTTTT
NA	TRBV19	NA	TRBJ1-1	CASTVTGWEEAFF	TGTGCCAGTACCGTCACAGGGTGGGAGGAAGCTTTCTTT
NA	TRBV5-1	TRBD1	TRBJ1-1	CASSLRPLGQGNNEAFF	TGCGCCAGCAGCTTGCGGCCCCTGGGACAGGGGAACAATGAAGCTTTCTTT
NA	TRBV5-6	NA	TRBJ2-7	CASSSDQGLQYF	TGTGCCAGCAGCTCGGATCAGGGACTGCAGTACTTC
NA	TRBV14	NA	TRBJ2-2	CASSLGAVQTGELFF	TGTGCCAGCAGCCTAGGGGCGGTTCAAACCGGGGAGCTGTTTTTT
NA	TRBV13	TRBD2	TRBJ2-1	CASSPGTTYNEQFF	TGTGCCAGCAGCCCCGGGACTACATACAATGAGCAGTTCTTC
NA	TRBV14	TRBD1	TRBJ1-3	CASSQDWGRQGGNTIYF	TGTGCCAGCAGCCAAGATTGGGGCCGACAGGGGGGAAACACCATATATTTT
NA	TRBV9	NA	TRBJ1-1	CASSVPGTEAFF	TGTGCCAGCAGCGTTCCAGGGACTGAAGCTTTCTTT
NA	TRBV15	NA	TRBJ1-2	CATSTGEGIWNYGYTF	TGTGCCACCAGCACCGGGGAGGGGATTTGGAACTATGGCTACACCTTC
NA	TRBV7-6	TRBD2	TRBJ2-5	CASSQKTSGMVETQYF	TGTGCCAGCAGCCAAAAGACTAGCGGGATGGTAGAGACCCAGTACTTC
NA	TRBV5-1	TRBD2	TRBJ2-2	CASTIGRVNTGELFF	TGCGCCAGCACCATTGGGAGGGTGAACACCGGGGAGCTGTTTTTT
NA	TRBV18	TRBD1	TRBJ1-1	CASSPRQGNTEAFF	TGTGCCAGCTCACCCCGACAGGGGAACACTGAAGCTTTCTTT